Detailed here is one T cell receptor beta chain. No cognate antigen has been identified for it. Base qualities are missing; no much larger clone stands one base away. TCR CDR3 regions were amplified from genomic DNA by multiplex PCR using the deep immunoSEQ assay. Extracted genomic DNA from each cell subset was distributed evenly across all wells of several immunoSEQ 96-well plates, and each plate was treated as a replicate. For sorted subsets, each replicate PCR was loaded with about 0.2 ug genomic DNA, equivalent to 30,000 or so T cell genomes. Purified libraries were measured with a Qubit 3.0 fluorometer, size-checked on a Bioanalyzer 2100, and measured again with the KAPA Library Quantification kit. Every immunoSEQ 96-well plate was sequenced on a dedicated single-read 150-cycle Illumina NextSeq 550 flow cell. As for how the authors treated the data: Because the immunoSEQ output held only junctional sequences and lacked quality scores, the filtering could not match the filtering applied to full-length reads. To assign V/J genes and CDR3, sequences were annotated against IMGT germline references using PyIR, a Python wrapper for IgBLAST v1.9. Reads were removed for weak V/J assignments (E-value above 1e-6), missing CDR3, stop codons, out-of-frame junctions, or ambiguous translated residues. V3J clonotypes were defined by identical inferred V gene, J gene, and CDR3 amino acid sequence. Percentage overlap between repertoires was calculated by dividing the number of shared unique clonotypes by the size of the smaller repertoire. Three approaches were used to assess repertoire richness: RTK rarefaction, the Chao1 estimator, and Recon v2.1 estimates of unobserved clonotypes. For all TCRbeta clonotypes obtained by the gDNA method from a handful of donors, generation probabilities were computed with OLGA. What TCRdb holds here is the immuneACCESS table cut down to in-frame rearrangements. Part of the clones is not present; checked against another copy, under half of the missing clones reflect an unresolved V gene, and the others are unexplained. The V and J calls and clone size are taken from that table; D and trimming were inferred from the DNA. The sample table records millions of clones; more than 90% of these occur just once. Around 0.14% of the sample is held by the ten biggest clonotypes.

This sample is part of a study of shared clonotypes between healthy human individuals (TCRdb year 2020). As for the study more broadly: Three men and two women, aged 18 to 49 years, made up the cohort. To increase sequencing depth and limit assay-specific biases, different laboratories used diverse techniques to prepare libraries and sequence TCR repertoires. Per donor, three plates each were used for CD4 naive and CD4 memory, two for CD8 naive, and one for CD8 memory. Each donor's leukapheresis produced roughly between roughly 0.85 and 9.5 billion PBMCs. To estimate repertoire size and how much clonotypes are shared between individuals, the study performed deep sequencing of blood TCR repertoires from roughly five healthy adults. What the research found in general, with its limitations: Pairwise subsampling led to the expectation that sequencing depth would affect the degree of clonotype sharing among donors. The small number of donors limited the genetic and exposure-history diversity represented. Incomplete sequencing was indicated by rarefaction of sorted-subset datasets, despite the large sequencing depth. Naive subsets generally had larger estimated clonotype richness than memory subsets. Higher generation probabilities were observed for clonotypes shared by all four sorted-subset donors than for non-shared clonotypes. Sampling was restricted to blood, and TCR repertoires in tissues likely differ from the TCR repertoires found in blood. When four donors were compared, the shared fraction of clonotypes was about 5% for naive CD4, around 4% for naive CD8, about 2.4% for memory CD4, and 0.3% to 0.5% for memory CD8.

The donors were healthy, HIV-negative adults who had no recently reported acute infections or vaccinations. All donors were Caucasian adults living in Nashville, Tennessee, USA. CD4+ T cells were enriched by magnetic negative selection; naive cells were then positively selected on CD45RA, and the negative fraction formed the memory subset. After blood collection by leukapheresis, PBMCs were isolated using Ficoll-Histopaque density gradient centrifugation and then cryopreserved in the vapor phase of liquid nitrogen. Analytical flow cytometry was used to check the purity and quantity of every magnetically sorted T cell population. From each sorted fraction, genomic DNA was isolated and quantified by UV absorbance on a Nanodrop 2000c. The sample comprised naive CD4+ T cells sorted from blood. Reading the label with the study, this specimen's cell subset or site is: CD45RA+ positively selected. This sequence originates from a man younger than 35 in good health.

The DNA sequence follows: TGCGCCAGCACCCTGGGGACTAGCGGGGAGGGTAGGCAGTTCTTC. This is translated as CASTLGTSGEGRQFF. The sequence links TRBV5-1 to TRBJ2-1; 13 junctional bases match TRBD2. The CDR3 sequence holds 15 residues, the cysteine and phenylalanine included. Only CDR3 DNA remains: 45 bases, in frame from the first base. Unmatched junction bases come to 12, with V trimmed by 6 bases and J by 12 bases. CDR1 and CDR2 (SGHRS, YFSETQ) derive from the germline V gene.